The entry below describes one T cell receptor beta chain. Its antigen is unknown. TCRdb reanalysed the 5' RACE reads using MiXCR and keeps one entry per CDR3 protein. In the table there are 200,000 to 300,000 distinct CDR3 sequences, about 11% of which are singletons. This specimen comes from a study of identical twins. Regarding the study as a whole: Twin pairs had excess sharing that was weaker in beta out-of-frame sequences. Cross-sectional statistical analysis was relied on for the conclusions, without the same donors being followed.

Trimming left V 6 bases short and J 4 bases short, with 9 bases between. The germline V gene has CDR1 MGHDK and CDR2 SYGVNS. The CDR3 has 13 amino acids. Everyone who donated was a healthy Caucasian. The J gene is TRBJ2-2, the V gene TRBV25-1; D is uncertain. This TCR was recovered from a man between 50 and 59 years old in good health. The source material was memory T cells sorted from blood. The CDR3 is CASRESGTGELFF. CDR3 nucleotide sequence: TGTGCCAGCAGGGAGTCGGGCACCGGGGAGCTGTTTTTT.